A single sample gave rise to the 3 T cell receptor beta chains below, sequenced in a study of T cell responses to AZD1222 COVID-19 vaccine. Produced via immunoSEQ multiplex PCR; TCRdb's table is partial and in-frame only. The sample includes approximately 60,000 clones, 75% to 90% of them seen just once. The starting material was peripheral blood, obtained 28 days after the second AZD1222 dose. These receptors were obtained from an adult who received the AZD1222 COVID-19 vaccine.

CDR3 residues: CASSLLRQGSEQYF. CDR3 DNA sequence: TGTGCCAGCAGCCTACTACGACAGGGAAGCGAGCAGTACTTC. The rearrangement uses TRBV3-1 (or the pseudogene TRBV3-2) and TRBJ2-7, with TRBD1 matching 7 bases. This CDR3 region has 14 residues. The V gene's germline CDR1 is LGHDT and CDR2 YNNKEL (reference sequence). V lost 4 bases, J lost 6 bases, and 9 bases stayed unmatched.

This clone was observed once. The J gene is TRBJ2-1, the V gene TRBV6-5, with TRBD2 identical over 10 bases. Germline loops: CDR1 MNHEY, CDR2 SVGAGI. The CDR3 covers 15 residues. V trimming: 5 bases; J trimming: 5 bases; junction bases outside the gene matches: 6. The CDR3 reads CASSISGGDHNEQFF. In DNA, the CDR3 is TGTGCCAGCAGTATCAGCGGGGGGGATCACAATGAGCAGTTCTTC.

The rearrangement joins TRBV5-1 to TRBJ1-4, with 7 positions matching TRBD1. The CDR3 runs to 14 residues. CDR1 and CDR2 from the germline V gene are SGHRS and YFSETQ. J gave up 3 bases and V 3 bases, and 2 bases lay outside the gene matches. CDR3 sequence reads: CASSSGQPNEKLFF. For the CDR3, the DNA is TGCGCCAGCAGCTCGGGACAGCCTAATGAAAAACTGTTTTTT.